Following are 28 T cell receptor beta chains from one sample sequenced in a study of T cells in Graves' hyperthyroidism and ophthalmopathy (dated by TCRdb to about 2019). Libraries came from multiplex PCR. Sequenced on an Illumina HiSeq 2000. The TCR beta CDR3 regions were amplified from the RNA transcripts. The TCR CDR3 was subjected to a first round of RT-PCR using the HTBI primer set and the Qiagen OneStep RT-PCR kit. The public reads were quality trimmed at Q25 with fastp and then assembled into clones with MiXCR by TCRdb, keeping productive beta chains. Identical CDR3 protein sequences are pooled into one entry, listed with their most common genes and DNA. The sample table records a few hundred thousand distinct CDR3 sequences; about 15% of these occur just once. The ten largest make up 15% to 20% of the sample. What was sequenced was blood. These receptors were collected from a young woman with Graves' hyperthyroidism.

This clonotype was found many times. This chain uses TRBV7-9 with TRBJ2-1; TRBD1 might be the D (5 bases). The CDR3 totals 13 residues. The germline V and J ends were trimmed by 2 bases and 7 bases, with 9 bases remaining between them. Germline values: CDR1 SEHNR, CDR2 FQNEAQ (reference sequence). Here the CDR3 DNA reads TGTGCCAGCAGCTTACCAGGGCCGAATGAGCAGTTCTTC. Translation: CASSLPGPNEQFF.

The chain recombines TRBV25-1 with TRBJ1-1; the D is unclear. V was pared by 0 bases and J by 1 base, with 6 bases between. The CDR3 has 14 residues. CDR1 and CDR2 from the germline V gene are MGHDK and SYGVNS. This CDR3 reads CASSEYLTNTEAFF. CDR3 nucleotides: TGTGCCAGCAGTGAATATCTGACGAACACTGAAGCTTTCTTT.

CDR3 region: CASSYYREGTEAFF. The CDR3 DNA sequence: TGTGCCAGCAGCTATTACAGGGAGGGCACTGAAGCTTTCTTT. The J gene is TRBJ1-1, the V gene TRBV12-3 or TRBV12-4, with D maybe TRBD1 (6 bases). The germline V and J ends were trimmed by 6 bases and 4 bases, with 15 bases remaining between them. CDR3 size: 14 residues.

This clonotype was picked up many times. This CDR3 is CASRRTSGPYNEQFF. The CDR3 coding sequence is TGTGCCAGCAGGCGTACTAGCGGTCCATACAATGAGCAGTTCTTC. The genes are TRBV7-2 and TRBJ2-1; 8 bases match TRBD2. The CDR3 sequence is 15 residues long. CDR1 and CDR2 from the germline V gene are SGHTA and FQGNSA. V gave up 6 bases and J gave up 4 bases; unmatched junction bases: 8.

This clonotype was counted between two and nine times. V is TRBV20-1 and J is TRBJ2-5; 10 bases are shared with TRBD2. Germline V gives CDR1 DFQATT, CDR2 SNEGSKA (reference sequence). CDR3 length: 16 amino acids. With V trimmed by 6 bases and J by 4 bases, 14 bases remained unmatched. The CDR3 DNA reads TGCAGTGCCGGATCCCTAGCGGGAGAGGGTAGAGAGACCCAGTACTTC. It specifies CSAGSLAGEGRETQYF.

In its sample, this clonotype was seen many times. The V and J genes are TRBV2 and TRBJ2-7, with TRBD1 identical over 8 bases. This CDR3 is built from 12 residues. The germline V gene encodes CDR1 SNHLY and CDR2 FYNNEI. J lost 6 bases, V lost 6 bases, and 4 bases had no gene match. The CDR3: CASSFDRGEQYV. DNA for the CDR3: TGTGCCAGCAGCTTCGACAGGGGCGAGCAGTACGTC.

The rearrangement joins TRBV6-1 to TRBJ1-4; D gene uncertain. The CDR3 is 13 residues long. Trimming pared 11 bases from V and 8 bases from J, leaving 18 bases between. Germline V gene lookup returns CDR1 MNHNS and CDR2 SASEGT. The CDR3 loop reads CACTRQVWEKLFF. CDR3 sequence (DNA): TGTGCCTGCACGAGGCAGGTGTGGGAAAAACTGTTTTTT.

This clonotype was seen many times. The chain joins TRBV6-1 to TRBJ2-7, with TRBD1 identical over 9 bases. In germline, CDR1 is MNHNS, CDR2 SASEGT. The CDR3 loop spans 14 amino acids. V dropped 1 base and J dropped 6; count of bases not matched to a gene: 4. The DNA of the CDR3 is TGTGCCAGCAGTGAAGAGGGGGACAGGGCCGAGCAGTACGTC. Translation: CASSEEGDRAEQYV.

This clonotype was seen at least ten times. The chain uses TRBV5-1 and TRBJ2-1, with D maybe TRBD1 (6 bases). CDR3 length equals 14 residues. Germline V gene sequence: CDR1 SGHRS, CDR2 YFSETQ. The ends were cut back, 4 bases at V and 7 bases at J, with 15 bases in the middle. CDR3 loop: CASSPGHLENEQFF. CDR3 coding DNA: TGCGCCAGCAGCCCGGGACACCTGGAGAATGAGCAGTTCTTC.

V usage is TRBV20-1 and J usage is TRBJ1-1, with TRBD1 identical over 8 bases. The CDR3 consists of 14 residues. V lost 3 bases and J lost 1; bases outside the gene matches: 4. CDR1 DFQATT and CDR2 SNEGSKA come from the germline V gene (reference sequence). CDR3: CSARQGAQNTEAFF. The CDR3, as DNA: TGCAGTGCTAGGCAGGGGGCCCAGAACACTGAAGCTTTCTTT.

In regard to this clonotype: The junction shows a germline mismatch at one end, possibly a read error. The J gene is TRBJ2-7, the V gene TRBV30, with 7 bases matching TRBD1. The CDR3 is made up of 15 amino acids. Germline-derived CDR1 and CDR2 are GTSNPN and SVGIG (reference sequence). DNA for the CDR3: TGTGCCTGGAGTGGAAGGATCCGACAGGGCTACGAGCATTACTTC. It encodes CAWSGRIRQGYEHYF.

The chain carries TRBV18 and TRBJ2-3; D call uncertain. CDR3 length: 17 residues. The germline gives CDR1 KGHSH, CDR2 LQKENI. V was cut by 3 bases and J by 2 bases, with 18 bases left in between. The CDR3 region is CASSPRLDSGPTDTQYF. CDR3 DNA sequence: TGTGCCAGCTCACCGAGACTTGATTCGGGCCCCACAGATACGCAGTATTTT. The entire variable domain, with the rest obtained from reference TRBV18 and TRBJ2-3, is as follows: NAGVMQNPRHLVRRRGQEARLRCSPMKGHSHVYWYRQLPEEGLKFMVYLQKENIIDESGMPKERFSAEFPKEGPSILRIQQVVRGDSAAYFCASSPRLDSGPTDTQYFGPGTRLTVL.

This clonotype was detected only a few times. One base away lies a much larger clone, so this may be a sequencing read error. The rearrangement joins TRBV29-1 to TRBJ2-3; 7 bases map to TRBD2. The length of the CDR3 is 12 residues. Germline V gives CDR1 SQVTM, CDR2 ANQGSEA. After removal of 7 bases from V and 5 bases from J, the junction contained 6 bases not matched to a gene. This chain's CDR3 is CSAVASGDTQYF. The CDR3 region has the DNA TGCAGCGCGGTAGCTAGCGGAGATACGCAGTATTTT.

This clonotype was recorded at least ten times. The chain recombines TRBV2 with TRBJ1-2, with D possibly being TRBD1 (6 bases). V was cut by 1 base and J by 4 bases, with 7 bases left in between. This CDR3 comprises 13 residues. Germline V gives CDR1 SNHLY, CDR2 FYNNEI. CDR3 sequence (DNA): TGTGCCAGCAGTGAAGAGGGGGGCTATGGCTACACCTTC. It translates to CASSEEGGYGYTF.

V is TRBV7-2 and J is TRBJ2-7, with D maybe TRBD2 (5 bases). With 5 bases removed from V and 2 bases from J, the gap between germline ends came to 13 bases. Germline V gene data show CDR1 as SGHTA and CDR2 as FQGNSA. CDR3 size: 14 residues. The CDR3: CASSERGHTYEQYV. The CDR3, as DNA: TGTGCCAGCAGCGAACGGGGTCATACCTACGAGCAGTACGTC.

In its sample, this clonotype was seen a few times. The chain combines TRBV19 with TRBJ2-1; the D call may be TRBD1 or TRBD2 (5 bases each). This CDR3 region has 15 residues. V was cut by 1 base and J by 2 bases, with 9 bases left in between. Germline V gene data show CDR1 as LNHDA and CDR2 as SQIVND (reference sequence). The CDR3 sequence is CASSIARGAYNEQFF. DNA for the CDR3: TGTGCCAGTAGTATAGCCCGGGGCGCCTACAATGAGCAGTTCTTC. Looking up the rest from reference TRBV19 and TRBJ2-1 gives the full variable domain: DGGITQSPKYLFRKEGQNVTLSCEQNLNHDAMYWYRQDPGQGLRLIYYSQIVNDFQKGDIAEGYSVSREKKESFPLTVTSAQKNPTAFYLCASSIARGAYNEQFFGPGTRLTVL.

Worth noting for this clonotype: A much more abundant neighbour one base away suggests this may be a read error. The chain joins TRBV27 to TRBJ2-1, with 8 bases fitting TRBD2. Per germline, CDR1 MNHEY and CDR2 SMNVEV (reference sequence). The CDR3 totals 15 residues. CDR3 sequence: CASSFGRGEYNEQSF. CDR3 in DNA: TGTGCCAGCAGCTTCGGGCGGGGGGAATACAATGAGCAGTCCTTC.

This clonotype has ten or more counts. The rearrangement uses TRBV7-6 and TRBJ1-2; D perhaps matches TRBD1 (5 bases). Germline V CDR1 and CDR2: SGHVS, FNYEAQ. The CDR3 has 15 amino acids. The V and J ends lost 1 base and 4 bases respectively, with 13 bases between them. The chain's CDR3 is CASSLVAGNPYGYTF. CDR3 bases: TGTGCCAGCAGCTTAGTGGCAGGGAATCCCTATGGCTACACCTTC.

A few counts support this clonotype. This chain joins TRBV10-3 and TRBJ1-1, with D tentatively TRBD1 (5 bases). The ends were cut back, 2 bases at V and 6 bases at J, with 16 bases in the middle. The V gene's germline CDR1 is ENHRY and CDR2 SYGVKD. The CDR3 loop spans 15 amino acids. The CDR3 DNA reads TGTGCCATCAGTGAGCAAAACAGGAGGGTGCCTGAAGCTTTCTTT. Protein: CAISEQNRRVPEAFF.

The chain employs TRBV29-1 and TRBJ2-6, with D tentatively TRBD2 (5 bases). Germline-derived CDR1 and CDR2 are SQVTM and ANQGSEA. V was pared by 5 bases and J by 4 bases, with 15 bases between. The CDR3 is 15 residues long. The CDR3 reads CSVLAEGSGANVLTF. The CDR3 DNA is TGCAGCGTTCTGGCCGAGGGATCCGGGGCCAACGTCCTGACTTTC.

The chain recombines TRBV3-1 with TRBJ1-2; 7 bases map to TRBD1. The CDR3 has 14 residues. Per germline, CDR1 LGHDT and CDR2 YNNKEL (reference sequence). The trim removed 6 bases at V and 1 base at J, leaving 5 bases unmatched. The CDR3 spells CASRSTGINYGYTF. The CDR3 DNA is TGTGCCAGCAGATCGACAGGGATTAACTATGGCTACACCTTC. Combining the CDR3 with reference TRBV3-1 and TRBJ1-2 gives the whole variable domain DTAVSQTPKYLVTQMGNDKSIKCEQNLGHDTMYWYKQDSKKFLKIMFSYNNKELIINETVPNRFSPKSPDKAHLNLHINSLELGDSAVYFCASRSTGINYGYTFGSGTRLTVV.

By share of the sample, this clonotype is medium-sized (0.01 to 0.1%). The chain has TRBV2 and TRBJ2-3; 7 bases align to TRBD2. This CDR3 region has 15 residues. The germline V gene encodes CDR1 SNHLY and CDR2 FYNNEI. With 2 bases clipped from V and 1 base from J, the junction kept 3 bases outside the gene matches. Written as DNA, the CDR3 is TGTGCCAGCAGTGAAACCCTAGCGGGCACAGATACGCAGTATTTT. Its protein product is CASSETLAGTDTQYF.

This chain connects TRBV24-1 to TRBJ2-7, with D hard to call. The CDR3 contains 11 residues. Germline values: CDR1 KGHDR, CDR2 SFDVKD. V dropped 3 bases and J dropped 7 bases, with 6 bases sitting between them. The CDR3 spells CATSDGPEQYF. The CDR3 nucleotides are TGTGCCACCAGTGATGGGCCAGAGCAGTACTTC.

This clonotype was observed a few times. The V gene is TRBV11-3, the J gene TRBJ2-7; the match to TRBD1 covers 12 bases. Germline loops: CDR1 SGHNT, CDR2 YENEEA. The ends lost 5 bases at V and 4 bases at J; junction bases unmatched: 6. There are 15 residues in the CDR3. This CDR3 reads CASSTGTGGDYEQYF. In nucleotides, the CDR3 is TGTGCCAGCAGCACCGGGACAGGGGGCGATTACGAGCAGTACTTC.

Note on this clonotype: The CDR3 end shows no conserved phenylalanine or tryptophan, and so a read error is likely. The CDR3 coding sequence is TGTGCCAGCAGCCTCCAGGGCTCTGAAGCTTTCCTT. This sequence encodes CASSLQGSEAFL. V usage is TRBV13 and J usage is TRBJ1-1; a possible D gene is TRBD1 (5 bases). This CDR3 has 12 residues. Germline values: CDR1 PRHDT, CDR2 FYEKMQ (reference sequence). Trimming cost V 5 bases and J 6 bases, with 10 bases left between them.

This clonotype was observed at least ten times. The chain couples TRBV12-5 to TRBJ2-5; TRBD1 might be the D (6 bases). This CDR3 region has 12 residues. V gave up 4 bases and J gave up 3 bases, with 6 bases separating them. In germline, CDR1 is LGHNT, CDR2 FRNRAP. Here the CDR3 DNA reads TGTGCTAGTGGTTACAGGGAAGAGACCCAGTACTTC. Its protein product is CASGYREETQYF.

The chain recombines TRBV5-1 with TRBJ2-7; D is tentatively TRBD1 or TRBD2 (5 bases each). V shed 5 bases and J shed 0 bases, with 9 bases lying between them. Germline V gene data show CDR1 as SGHRS and CDR2 as YFSETQ. The CDR3 runs 13 residues. The chain's CDR3 is CASRGTGSYEQYF. CDR3 nucleotides: TGCGCCAGCAGAGGGACGGGCTCCTACGAGCAGTACTTC.

In this sample, this clonotype turned up many times. The chain is built from TRBV12-3 or TRBV12-4 and TRBJ2-5; 10 bases agree with TRBD2. The CDR3 extends over 18 amino acids. The junction had 18 bases not matched to a gene; V was cut back by 6 bases and J by 5 bases. The CDR3 DNA is TGTGCCAGCAGACCGGGCAGGGGGCAGCTAGCGGGAGTGGAGACCCAGTACTTC. Translation: CASRPGRGQLAGVETQYF.